This TCR beta chain derives from a study of cytomegalovirus exposure and HLA in healthy donors. Across the study: A data release that came early held approximately 85 million unique TCRs from HLA-typed donors.

Findings and caveats of the study: Researchers left out some V segments, among them TRBV6-2 and TRBV6-3, as indistinguishable.

PCR used 60 Vbeta primers and 13 Jbeta primers. TCRdb's table, derived via immunoSEQ multiplex PCR, lists solely in-frame clones and lacks some. The table includes almost 200,000 clones, 70% to 80% detected once. With regard to this clone: Its specificity is unknown.

V trimming: 7 bases; J trimming: 5 bases; junction bases outside the gene matches: 11. The CDR3 loop spans 15 amino acids. Germline-derived CDR1 and CDR2 are SGHTA and FQGNSA. This clonotype was obtained from a male donor in good health and CMV-seropositive. The chain is built from TRBV7-2 and TRBJ1-2; 9 bases agree with TRBD1. Input material: PBMCs. CDR3 loop: CASNTETTGGYGYTF. CDR3 nucleotides: TGTGCCAGCAACACTGAAACGACAGGGGGATATGGCTACACCTTC.